The clone carrying this T cell receptor beta chain was found once. Clones were sequenced by immunoSEQ multiplex PCR, and TCRdb holds only the in-frame ones, with some missing. The table includes about 220,000 clones, approximately 80% detected once. This sample was included in a study of blood T cell repertoires in COVID-19. Germline V gene data show CDR1 as SGHVS and CDR2 as FQNEAQ. This CDR3 is 16 amino acids long. Trimming cost V 2 bases and J 5 bases; bases outside gene matches: 7. Sequences were obtained from peripheral blood. The sequence derives from a woman aged 60-70 years who had recovered from COVID-19. The V gene is TRBV7-8, the J gene TRBJ2-5; 11 positions agree with TRBD2. For the CDR3, the DNA is TGTGCCAGCAGCTTACTAGCGGGGGGCACCGGGGAGACCCAGTACTTC. Translation: CASSLLAGGTGETQYF.